This is a list of T cell receptor beta chains from one sample in a study of OX40 agonist ivuxolimab in advanced cancers. TCRdb's copy holds only in-frame clones and misses some; the assay was immunoSEQ multiplex PCR. The sample shows tens of thousands of clones, 75% to 95% of them seen only once. The sequencing used CD4+ or CD8+ T cells sorted from blood, collected in a trial of the OX40 agonist ivuxolimab. The receptors were gathered from an adult with an advanced solid tumor such as melanoma, head and neck, liver or kidney cancer. Each CDR3 is given with its conserved first and last residue. The D gene is left open where the match is weak. The size entry is marked missing in some rows and otherwise reads once, few, many or a size class.

v_call	d_call	clone_size	j_call	cdr3_aa	cdr3_nt
TRBV28	NA	NA	TRBJ2-7	CASSLRRAGSYEQYF	TGTGCCAGCAGTTTAAGGCGTGCGGGTTCGTACGAGCAGTACTTC
TRBV18	NA	NA	TRBJ2-1	CASSPRSSYNEQFF	TGTGCCAGCTCACCAAGAAGCTCCTACAATGAGCAGTTCTTC
TRBV7-2	NA	NA	TRBJ2-1	CASSKPAVYNEQFF	TGTGCCAGCAGCAAACCGGCAGTCTACAATGAGCAGTTCTTC
TRBV14	TRBD1	NA	TRBJ2-2	CASSRSRTGALSGELFF	TGTGCCAGCAGCCGCTCCCGGACAGGGGCCCTCAGCGGGGAGCTGTTTTTT
TRBV5-4	NA	NA	TRBJ2-3	CASSLIGVLTDTQYF	TGTGCCAGCAGCTTAATCGGGGTCCTCACAGATACGCAGTATTTT
TRBV5-1	NA	NA	TRBJ1-4	CASSLVGVDEKLFF	TGCGCCAGCAGCTTGGTGGGAGTAGATGAAAAACTGTTTTTT
TRBV5-1	TRBD2	NA	TRBJ2-1	CASSPGLAGEVF	TGCGCCAGCAGCCCGGGACTAGCGGGGGAGGTCTTC
TRBV6-6	TRBD2	NA	TRBJ2-1	CASSPGLASEQFF	TGTGCCAGCAGTCCAGGACTAGCTAGTGAGCAGTTCTTC
TRBV5-1	NA	NA	TRBJ2-7	CASSLESREQYF	TGCGCCAGCAGCTTGGAATCCCGCGAGCAGTACTTC
TRBV5-1	TRBD2	NA	TRBJ2-1	CASSLAGLENEQFF	TGCGCCAGCAGCTTGGCGGGACTAGAGAATGAGCAGTTCTTC
TRBV30	NA	NA	TRBJ1-5	CAWSATFSNQPQHF	TGTGCCTGGAGTGCGACGTTCAGCAATCAGCCCCAGCATTTT
TRBV7-6	NA	NA	TRBJ1-3	CASSLDPRDGNTIYF	TGTGCCAGCAGCTTAGATCCCCGGGATGGAAACACCATATATTTT
TRBV5-4	NA	NA	TRBJ2-2	CASSLVAFGELFF	TGTGCCAGCAGCTTGGTAGCTTTCGGGGAGCTGTTTTTT
TRBV6-6	TRBD1	NA	TRBJ2-7	CASSRDRVKYEQYF	TGTGCCAGCAGTCGGGACAGGGTAAAGTACGAGCAGTACTTC
TRBV5-1	TRBD2	NA	TRBJ2-5	CASSPGLALETQYF	TGCGCCAGCAGCCCCGGACTAGCGTTGGAGACCCAGTACTTC
TRBV7-2	TRBD1	NA	TRBJ2-7	CASSLDRGPEQYF	TGTGCCAGCAGCTTGGACAGGGGTCCCGAGCAGTACTTC
TRBV5-6	TRBD2	NA	TRBJ2-7	CATGTSGYEQYF	TGTGCCACCGGGACTAGCGGGTACGAGCAGTACTTC
TRBV6-1	TRBD2	NA	TRBJ2-3	CASSELNPARNGRAPDTQYF	TGTGCCAGCAGTGAATTAAACCCCGCGAGAAACGGGAGGGCCCCAGATACGCAGTATTTT
TRBV19	TRBD2	NA	TRBJ2-1	CASITSGTNEQFF	TGTGCCAGTATTACTAGCGGGACTAATGAGCAGTTCTTC
TRBV14	TRBD2	NA	TRBJ2-5	CASSRAGVTETQYF	TGTGCCAGCAGTAGGGCGGGAGTCACAGAGACCCAGTACTTC
TRBV5-1	NA	few	TRBJ2-3	CASSLNQGSSVLITDTQYF	TGCGCCAGCAGCTTAAACCAGGGTTCTAGCGTTCTTATCACAGATACGCAGTATTTT
TRBV6-5	NA	once	TRBJ1-6	CASSYRQAGMNSPLHF	TGTGCCAGCAGTTATCGGCAGGCTGGAATGAATTCACCCCTCCACTTT
TRBV28	NA	NA	TRBJ1-2	CASTPFQAGGYTF	TGTGCCAGCACCCCATTCCAGGCGGGGGGCTACACCTTC
TRBV27	NA	NA	TRBJ2-7	CASVPRGRGIHEQYF	TGTGCCAGCGTCCCGAGGGGGAGGGGGATTCACGAGCAGTACTTC